Presented here are 28 T cell receptor beta chains from one specimen sequenced in a study of OX40 agonist ivuxolimab in advanced cancers. Produced via immunoSEQ multiplex PCR; TCRdb's table is partial and in-frame only. The table has over 50,000 clones, roughly 84% seen once. This sample comprised CD4+ or CD8+ T cells sorted from blood, obtained in a trial of the OX40 agonist ivuxolimab. These receptors were obtained from an adult with an advanced solid tumor such as melanoma, head and neck, liver or kidney cancer.

The chain links TRBV5-4 to TRBJ1-1, with a possible D match to TRBD1 (5 bases). V dropped 4 bases and J dropped 1 base, with 11 bases sitting between them. This CDR3 region has 14 residues. Germline-derived CDR1 and CDR2 are SGHNT and YYREEE (reference sequence). The CDR3 DNA follows: TGTGCCAGCAGCAGCCGGGACGGGAACACTGAAGCTTTCTTT. Its protein product is CASSSRDGNTEAFF.

The chain recombines TRBV2 with TRBJ1-2; maybe TRBD1 (6 bases). The length of the CDR3 is 14 residues. Germline CDR1 SNHLY, CDR2 FYNNEI. V was clipped by 3 bases and J by 4 bases, with 12 bases between them. CDR3 sequence reads: CASSEAGEGYGYTF. DNA of the CDR3: TGTGCCAGCAGTGAGGCAGGGGAGGGCTATGGCTACACCTTC.

The chain combines TRBV7-7 with TRBJ2-1; TRBD2 matches at 9 bases. In germline, CDR1 is SSHAT, CDR2 FNYEAQ (reference sequence). J gave up 9 bases and V 4 bases, and 10 bases lay outside the gene matches. The CDR3 runs to 15 residues. In DNA, the CDR3 is TGTGCCAGCAGCTCCCAGGGAGCGGGAGGTGTTGAGCAGTTCTTC. Translated: CASSSQGAGGVEQFF.

The CDR3 protein is CASSLGAGEAYEQYF. CDR3 nucleotide sequence: TGTGCCAGCAGCTTGGGAGCGGGGGAAGCCTACGAGCAGTACTTC. The chain employs TRBV5-4 and TRBJ2-7, with TRBD2 matching over 8 bases. J gave up 2 bases and V 0 bases, and 4 bases lay outside the gene matches. The germline V gene has CDR1 SGHNT and CDR2 YYREEE (reference sequence). The length of the CDR3 is 15 residues.

This rearrangement joins TRBV7-9 to TRBJ2-7, with 7 positions matching TRBD1. Germline CDR1 is SEHNR and CDR2 is FQNEAQ (reference sequence). The V gene end was trimmed by 5 bases and the J gene end by 4 bases; junction bases not matched to a gene: 14. This CDR3 has 16 residues. The CDR3 nucleotides read TGTGCCAGCAGCGAAGGGGACAGTGCCTCGGGGTACGAGCAGTACTTC. This sequence encodes CASSEGDSASGYEQYF.

The chain recombines TRBV5-1 with TRBJ2-7, with TRBD2 matching 9 bases. Losses at the gene ends were 1 base for V and 2 bases for J; bases not matched to a gene: 10. Per the germline V gene, CDR1 is SGHRS and CDR2 is YFSETQ. The CDR3 sequence is 17 residues long. The CDR3 spells CASSLSIAGVETYEQYF. CDR3 coding DNA: TGCGCCAGCAGCTTGTCGATAGCGGGAGTGGAAACCTACGAGCAGTACTTC. The full variable domain, with the rest looked up from reference TRBV5-1 and TRBJ2-7, is KAGVTQTPRYLIKTRGQQVTLSCSPISGHRSVSWYQQTPGQGLQFLFEYFSETQRNKGNFPGRFSGRQFSNSRSEMNVSTLELGDSALYLCASSLSIAGVETYEQYFGPGTRLTVT.

The rearrangement links TRBV29-1 to TRBJ2-3; 8 nucleotides align to TRBD1. Per the germline V gene, CDR1 is SQVTM and CDR2 is ANQGSEA. The CDR3 contains 15 residues. V lost 7 bases and J lost 2; bases outside the gene matches: 11. CDR3 amino acids: CSAQTGVINTDTQYF. The CDR3 coding sequence is TGCAGCGCCCAGACAGGGGTCATCAACACAGATACGCAGTATTTT.

This sequence joins TRBV19 and TRBJ2-3; D not resolved. V was trimmed by 1 base and J by 1 base, leaving 6 bases between them. CDR3 length equals 14 residues. Germline CDR1 LNHDA, CDR2 SQIVND (reference sequence). CDR3: CASSIGVGTDTQYF. The DNA for the CDR3 is TGTGCCAGTAGTATAGGGGTGGGCACAGATACGCAGTATTTT.

The rearrangement uses TRBV30 and TRBJ2-6, with TRBD1 identical over 8 bases. In germline, CDR1 is GTSNPN, CDR2 SVGIG (reference sequence). Trimming cost V 3 bases and J 0 bases; bases outside gene matches: 7. The CDR3 consists of 17 residues. CDR3: CAWSKDRASSGANVLTF. Here the CDR3 DNA reads TGTGCCTGGAGCAAGGACAGGGCCAGCTCTGGGGCCAACGTCCTGACTTTC.

The genes are TRBV19 and TRBJ1-1; D unresolved. The CDR3 length is 13 residues. Between the trimmed V and J ends, which lost 7 bases and 1 base, there was a span of 10 bases. Germline V gene lookup returns CDR1 LNHDA and CDR2 SQIVND (reference sequence). The CDR3 reads CASTLTPNTEAFF. The CDR3 bases are TGTGCCAGTACCCTCACACCGAACACTGAAGCTTTCTTT.

To note about this clone: This sample also contains other DNA sequences that code for the same CDR3. This chain joins TRBV28 and TRBJ1-2, with D possibly TRBD1 on 5 matching bases. V dropped 2 bases and J dropped 4 bases, with 5 bases sitting between them. This CDR3 comprises 12 residues. The germline V gene has CDR1 MDHEN and CDR2 SYDVKM. The CDR3 nucleotides read TGTGCCAGCAGTTTAGGGGGCTATGGCTACACCTTC. Translation gives CASSLGGYGYTF.

The chain is built from TRBV28 and TRBJ2-7; 9 bases line up with TRBD1. J was trimmed by 4 bases and V by 2 bases; bases with no gene match: 3. Germline CDR1 MDHEN, CDR2 SYDVKM. CDR3 length: 14 residues. CDR3 sequence (DNA): TGTGCCAGCAGTTTAACCGGGACAGGGTACGAGCAGTACTTC. It is translated as CASSLTGTGYEQYF. The full variable domain, completed using reference TRBV28 and TRBJ2-7, is DVKVTQSSRYLVKRTGEKVFLECVQDMDHENMFWYRQDPGLGLRLIYFSYDVKMKEKGDIPEGYSVSREKKERFSLILESASTNQTSMYLCASSLTGTGYEQYFGPGTRLTVT.

The gene calls are TRBV30 and TRBJ2-3; D gene ambiguous. CDR1 and CDR2 from the germline V gene are GTSNPN and SVGIG (reference sequence). The CDR3 length is 14 residues. With 1 base removed from V and 3 bases from J, the gap between germline ends came to 11 bases. CDR3 sequence: CAWSASGPTDTQYF. The CDR3 DNA reads TGTGCCTGGAGTGCCTCCGGCCCGACAGATACGCAGTATTTT.

The rearrangement uses TRBV27 and TRBJ2-7; D possibly uses TRBD1 or TRBD2 (5 bases each). V was clipped by 2 bases and J by 0 bases, with 11 bases between them. Germline values: CDR1 MNHEY, CDR2 SMNVEV (reference sequence). This CDR3 region has 15 residues. This chain's CDR3 is CASSLGDGFSYEQYF. The CDR3 coding sequence is TGTGCCAGCAGTTTAGGGGACGGCTTCTCCTACGAGCAGTACTTC.

This rearrangement joins TRBV19 to TRBJ2-2; D possibly corresponds to TRBD2 (7 bases). The V end lost 4 bases, the J end lost 7 bases, and 16 bases lay between the germline ends. CDR3 length: 15 residues. Germline V gene sequence: CDR1 LNHDA, CDR2 SQIVND (reference sequence). Here the CDR3 reads CASSRPGGIYGELFF. The CDR3 DNA follows: TGTGCCAGTAGTAGGCCGGGGGGCATTTACGGGGAGCTGTTTTTT.

This chain connects TRBV5-1 to TRBJ2-7, with D uncertain. Trimming left V 0 bases short and J 0 bases short, with 7 bases between. The CDR3 has 14 amino acids. The germline gives CDR1 SGHRS, CDR2 YFSETQ. The CDR3 sequence: CASSLAPSSYEQYF. CDR3 DNA: TGCGCCAGCAGCTTGGCCCCAAGCTCCTACGAGCAGTACTTC.

This chain uses TRBV20-1 with TRBJ1-4; no clear D gene. The CDR3 is 10 residues long. Germline loops: CDR1 DFQATT, CDR2 SNEGSKA (reference sequence). Trimming removed 6 bases at V and 8 bases at J, with 7 bases between. CDR3 in amino acids: CSAFGEKLFF. CDR3 bases: TGCAGTGCCTTCGGGGAAAAACTGTTTTTT.

The chain uses TRBV28 and TRBJ1-1, with D possibly being TRBD1 (5 bases). The V gene's germline CDR1 is MDHEN and CDR2 SYDVKM. The CDR3 contains 16 residues. The V end lost 3 bases, the J end lost 0 bases, and 14 bases lay between the germline ends. CDR3: CASSFKGLWVNTEAFF. CDR3 nucleotide sequence: TGTGCCAGCAGTTTCAAGGGGTTGTGGGTGAACACTGAAGCTTTCTTT.

CDR3 sequence (DNA): TGTGCCAGCAGCCCCAGGGGGGGGCGATCCGGCTACACCTTC. This codes for CASSPRGGRSGYTF. The chain links TRBV7-2 to TRBJ1-2, with 7 nucleotides matching TRBD1. The CDR3 loop spans 14 amino acids. Germline trimming cut 5 bases from V and 8 bases from J; bases unmatched to any gene: 11. From germline, CDR1 is SGHTA and CDR2 FQGNSA.

The genes are TRBV7-2 and TRBJ2-7; 10 positions agree with TRBD1. The germline gives CDR1 SGHTA, CDR2 FQGNSA. The CDR3 is 13 amino acids. V lost 5 bases and J lost 5; bases outside the gene matches: 3. DNA of the CDR3: TGTGCCAGCAGCCTGGACAGGGGGAACGAGCAGTACTTC. The encoded protein is CASSLDRGNEQYF. The full variable domain, its missing parts supplied by reference TRBV7-2 and TRBJ2-7, is GAGVSQSPSNKVTEKGKDVELRCDPISGHTALYWYRQSLGQGLEFLIYFQGNSAPDKSGLPSDRFSAERTGGSVSTLTIQRTQQEDSAVYLCASSLDRGNEQYFGPGTRLTVT.

The chain uses TRBV7-8 and TRBJ2-7, with a possible D match to TRBD1 (6 bases). V dropped 5 bases and J dropped 5 bases, with 16 bases sitting between them. The CDR3 runs 14 residues. Germline-derived CDR1 and CDR2 are SGHVS and FQNEAQ. In DNA form, the CDR3 reads TGTGCCAGCAGCGGGGGCCCCGAGAGGGACGAGCAGTACTTC. Encoded protein: CASSGGPERDEQYF.

This chain uses TRBV27 with TRBJ2-1; maybe TRBD1 (5 bases). Germline CDR1 and CDR2: MNHEY and SMNVEV (reference sequence). Trimming cost V 3 bases and J 5 bases, with 5 bases left between them. The CDR3 covers 12 residues. This CDR3 is CASSFRDNEQFF. The CDR3 DNA sequence: TGTGCCAGCAGTTTCAGGGACAATGAGCAGTTCTTC.

The CDR3 loop is CASTPRTQVDTGELFF. For the CDR3, the DNA is TGTGCCAGTACGCCCAGGACCCAAGTGGACACCGGGGAGCTGTTTTTT. This chain links TRBV19 with TRBJ2-2; D gene unclear. Germline lookup yields CDR1 LNHDA and CDR2 SQIVND (reference sequence). V gave up 7 bases and J gave up 3 bases, with 18 bases separating them. The CDR3 consists of 16 residues.

The genes are TRBV15 and TRBJ2-5; maybe TRBD1 (6 bases). V was pared by 0 bases and J by 5 bases, with 10 bases between. The CDR3 runs 14 residues. Germline V gives CDR1 LNHNV, CDR2 YYDKDF (reference sequence). CDR3 sequence: CATSRDTGMETQYF. CDR3 in DNA: TGTGCCACCAGCAGAGATACAGGGATGGAGACCCAGTACTTC.

V is TRBV10-3 and J is TRBJ2-3; no clear D. Germline CDR1 is ENHRY and CDR2 is SYGVKD. The CDR3 is 16 residues long. V lost 3 bases, J lost 0 bases, and 13 bases lay in between. In DNA form, the CDR3 reads TGTGCCATCAGTGACACCCGTGGCGCGAGCACAGATACGCAGTATTTT. Protein sequence: CAISDTRGASTDTQYF.

This rearrangement joins TRBV28 to TRBJ1-2; the D gene is possibly TRBD1 (6 bases). The CDR3 extends over 13 amino acids. V was pared by 1 base and J by 9 bases, with 12 bases between. Germline CDR1 reads MDHEN; CDR2 reads SYDVKM. DNA of the CDR3: TGTGCCAGCAGTTTATCCCAGGGGCCTAGCTACACCTTC. The encoded protein is CASSLSQGPSYTF.

The J gene is TRBJ1-3, the V gene TRBV7-9; the match to TRBD1 covers 10 bases. V dropped 3 bases and J dropped 7; count of bases not matched to a gene: 6. The CDR3 is 15 residues long. Germline CDR1 is SEHNR and CDR2 is FQNEAQ (reference sequence). The CDR3 is CASSLDRGNWNTIYF. Written as DNA, the CDR3 is TGTGCCAGCAGCTTGGACAGGGGGAATTGGAACACCATATATTTT.

This chain joins TRBV11-3 and TRBJ2-3; D remains unclear. The CDR3 runs to 13 residues. Germline V gives CDR1 SGHNT, CDR2 YENEEA. The V gene lost 5 bases and the J gene lost 5 bases, with 11 bases spanning the gap. The CDR3 sequence is CASSLNWGDTQYF. CDR3 DNA: TGTGCCAGCAGCCTGAACTGGGGAGATACGCAGTATTTT. The full variable domain, in which reference TRBV11-3 and TRBJ2-3 provide the parts outside the CDR3, is EAGVVQSPRYKIIEKKQPVAFWCNPISGHNTLYWYLQNLGQGPELLIRYENEEAVDDSQLPKDRFSAERLKGVDSTLKIQPAELGDSAVYLCASSLNWGDTQYFGPGTRLTVL.